This T cell receptor (beta chain) was obtained from a study of T cell responses to AZD1222 COVID-19 vaccine (dated by TCRdb to the early 2020s). About the full investigation: AZD1222 recipients given second doses at about 4 weeks or at about 12 weeks were pooled, since spike-specific TCR depth and breadth were not found to differ between the two schedules. TCR sequencing was performed for roughly 240 trial participants, of whom about 200 were given two doses of AZD1222 and some 25 were given two doses of MenACWY control vaccine. Trial participants were enrolled by age into subgroups of 18-55, 56-69 and 70-plus years, and around 150, 28 and 57 TCR-sequenced participants, respectively, were included in these subgroups. On the study overall, not on this receptor specifically: After two AZD1222 doses, both the breadth and the depth of spike-specific TCRs were significantly higher than at day 0 and than in MenACWY recipients. Most participants were white British and females outnumbered males, and the authors suggested that clonal diversity may have been underestimated. The vaccine-associated CD4 TCRs covered the entire spike protein, and the dominant responses fell in regions 160-218 and 743-854. Nearly half of unique spike-specific TCRs reportedly recognized epitopes outside regions mutated in the B.1.351 and B.1.1.7 variants. The 56-69-year group was small, and its depth increase did not reach significance, likely because of low power. Because no day 14 peak-response samples were available, repertoires were characterized only after the peak T cell response. Only a handful of AZD1222 recipients were SARS-CoV-2 seropositive at baseline, limiting conclusions about previously exposed vaccinees.

In the paper's terms, the time point label means: baseline before first vaccination. Vaccinee samples came from UK trials COV001 and COV002, including a single-blind randomized controlled phase 2/3 trial of AZD1222 (ChAdOx1 nCoV-19) in healthy adults. Trial participant PBMC samples were collected at day 0 and day 28 after the second dose for TCRbeta chain sequencing. The CDR3 holds 14 amino acids from the cysteine to the phenylalanine. Just the 42-base CDR3 DNA is kept, in frame starting at base 1. At the junction V is shortened by 4 bases and J by 7 bases; bases outside the gene matches: 5. CDR1 is given as SGHNT and CDR2 as YYREEE, both from the germline V gene (reference sequence). The CDR3 regions of human TCRbeta chains were analyzed by immunosequencing. In the source study's methods: TCRs in the repertoires were matched against a reference library of SARS-CoV-2-specific TCRs that had been generated with the MIRA antigen-specificity platform. Breadth was defined as the fraction of unique TCRs that were SARS-CoV-2-associated. Depth was defined as the fraction of total T cells that were SARS-CoV-2-associated. Using the MIRA data, each spike-specific TCR was mapped to the spike region that the TCR reacts to and placed in a CD4 or CD8 class. Log10-transformed breadth and depth values were compared by one-way ANOVA with Sidak's multiple comparisons tests. This is the immuneACCESS table as TCRdb keeps it, with only in-frame sequences that have V and J called. A part of the clones is gone; compared with another copy, unresolved V genes explain less than half, and the rest is unexplained. D and trimming were read from the DNA, whereas the V and J calls and clone size are those reported in that table. The sample table records 170,000 or so clones; approximately 90% of these occur just once. The top ten hold about 1.6% of the sample.

Note on this clone: The antigen it recognizes is unknown. Qualities for individual bases were not recorded, and no much larger clone is one base off.

This TCR was recovered from an adult in good health. The sample here was peripheral blood, taken on day 0 of AZD1222 vaccination. The sequence is built from TRBV5-4 and TRBJ2-1, with 10 bases in between that match TRBD2. The DNA is as follows: TGTGCCAGCAGCCCGGGACTAGCGAGTAATGAGCAGTTCTTC. Translated, this gives CASSPGLASNEQFF.